This TCR beta chain was sequenced during a study of shared clonotypes between healthy human individuals. General study findings and limits: What limited the represented genetic and exposure-history diversity was the small number of donors. Although depth was large, rarefaction showed that sequencing of the sorted subsets was incomplete.

Germline lookup yields CDR1 SGHRS and CDR2 YFSETQ. The CDR3 has 15 amino acids. The germline V and J ends were trimmed by 2 bases and 0 bases, with 12 bases remaining between them. Each sorted subset replicate got 200 ng genomic DNA, 30,000 or so genomes. Original processing notes: In the immunoSEQ data, sequences were junction-only and lacked quality scores, so filtering differed. Here immunoSEQ multiplex PCR was the method, and the copy in TCRdb shows in-frame clones only, minus some. That table furnishes V, J and clone size, whereas the DNA furnished D and trimming. The table has 2 million to 3 million clones, approximately 93% seen once. Of note for this clone: Its cognate antigen is unknown. This same CDR3 is encoded by further DNA sequences in the sample.

V gene TRBV5-1 combines with J gene TRBJ2-7; D may correspond to TRBD1 or TRBD2 (6 bases each). The source of this sequence is a man aged 18 to 30 in good health. Some clones in this sample may be carry-over from other donors' samples. The sample taken for sequencing was naive CD4+ T cells from PBMCs. As for subset: CD45RA+ positively selected. CDR3 in DNA: TGCGCCAGCAGCTTCGGGGGCTCCAGCTCCTACGAGCAGTACTTC. Amino acid sequence: CASSFGGSSSYEQYF.